These 22 T cell receptor beta chains were sequenced from one sample in a study of T cells in Graves' hyperthyroidism and ophthalmopathy. Amplification of TCR beta CDR3 regions was performed using RNA transcripts as template. During a first-round RT-PCR of the TCR CDR3, the HTBI primer set was used. TCRdb called the multiplex PCR reads again in MiXCR, with one record for every CDR3 protein. The sample carries around 110,000 distinct CDR3 sequences, about 16% recorded once. The material sequenced was blood. The source is a woman aged 45 to 65 with Graves' hyperthyroidism.

The table lists this clonotype with many counts. The V call is TRBV12-3 or TRBV12-4, the J call TRBJ2-5; 11 bases fit TRBD2. CDR3 length: 15 amino acids. With 1 base clipped from V and 5 bases from J, the junction kept 3 bases outside the gene matches. The CDR3 spells CASSLVAGGRETQYF. The CDR3 bases are TGTGCCAGCAGTTTAGTAGCGGGAGGGCGGGAGACCCAGTACTTC.

This clonotype was seen ten or more times. This rearrangement joins TRBV7-9 to TRBJ1-5, with D maybe TRBD1 (6 bases). The germline V and J ends were trimmed by 5 bases and 4 bases, with 18 bases remaining between them. The CDR3 loop spans 16 amino acids. Germline CDR1 and CDR2: SEHNR and FQNEAQ (reference sequence). The CDR3 nucleotides read TGTGCCAGCAGCACCAGCGAAGGGGGAGGGAATCAGCCCCAGCATTTT. Translated, it gives CASSTSEGGGNQPQHF.

This clonotype has ten or more counts. This chain links TRBV11-2 with TRBJ2-3; D possibly corresponds to TRBD1 (6 bases). The CDR3 is 16 residues long. Germline V CDR1 and CDR2: SGHAT, FQNNGV. V lost 0 bases to trimming and J lost 2 bases, with 12 bases between them. The CDR3 protein is CASSLDPPGATDTQYF. In DNA, the CDR3 is TGTGCCAGCAGCTTAGATCCCCCAGGGGCCACAGATACGCAGTATTTT.

This clonotype was seen at least ten times. This chain links TRBV12-3 or TRBV12-4 with TRBJ1-6; the D is unclear. The ends were cut back, 6 bases at V and 9 bases at J, with 15 bases in the middle. The CDR3 runs 14 residues. CDR3 sequence (DNA): TGTGCCAGCAGGCTCGTAGGGTTTGCTTCACCCCTCCACTTT. Protein product: CASRLVGFASPLHF.

This clonotype was counted ten times or more. The CDR3 spells CASSISSKLDNEQFF. For the CDR3, the DNA is TGTGCCAGTAGTATAAGCTCTAAACTTGACAATGAGCAGTTCTTC. The chain recombines TRBV19 with TRBJ2-1; D is ambiguous. Germline V gives CDR1 LNHDA, CDR2 SQIVND (reference sequence). The CDR3 is 15 residues long. Trimming cost V 2 bases and J 5 bases, with 13 bases left between them. The entire variable domain, with the rest obtained from reference TRBV19 and TRBJ2-1, is as follows: DGGITQSPKYLFRKEGQNVTLSCEQNLNHDAMYWYRQDPGQGLRLIYYSQIVNDFQKGDIAEGYSVSREKKESFPLTVTSAQKNPTAFYLCASSISSKLDNEQFFGPGTRLTVL.

This clonotype appeared many times. V gene TRBV12-3 or TRBV12-4 combines with J gene TRBJ2-3; TRBD2 aligns across 7 bases. The junction had 13 bases not matched to a gene; V was cut back by 1 base and J by 0 bases. The CDR3 has 19 amino acids. CDR3 DNA sequence: TGTGCCAGCAGTTTAGACCCATACTCCAGCGGGGCTAGCACAGATACGCAGTATTTT. This gives the protein CASSLDPYSSGASTDTQYF.

This clonotype showed up many times. This CDR3 reads CASSLFQTRGTGELFF. In DNA form, the CDR3 reads TGTGCCAGCAGTTTATTTCAGACCCGAGGCACCGGGGAGCTGTTTTTT. The chain couples TRBV27 to TRBJ2-2; D unclear. In germline, CDR1 is MNHEY, CDR2 SMNVEV (reference sequence). The CDR3 runs 16 residues. V was trimmed by 1 base and J by 4 bases, leaving 13 bases between them.

There are many counts of this clonotype. CDR3 region: CASSSGNIQYF. CDR3 nucleotide sequence: TGTGCCAGCAGTTCTGGTAACATTCAGTACTTC. The chain couples TRBV28 to TRBJ2-4, with D uncertain. V gave up 4 bases and J gave up 7 bases, with 5 bases separating them. CDR1 is MDHEN and CDR2 is SYDVKM in the germline V gene. This CDR3 is built from 11 residues. The full variable domain, with the rest looked up from reference TRBV28 and TRBJ2-4, is DVKVTQSSRYLVKRTGEKVFLECVQDMDHENMFWYRQDPGLGLRLIYFSYDVKMKEKGDIPEGYSVSREKKERFSLILESASTNQTSMYLCASSSGNIQYFGAGTRLSVL.

This clonotype was recorded many times. The J gene is TRBJ2-5, the V gene TRBV11-2, with D perhaps matching TRBD1 or TRBD2 (5 bases each). This CDR3 is 12 amino acids long. Germline lookup yields CDR1 SGHAT and CDR2 FQNNGV. The V end lost 5 bases, the J end lost 7 bases, and 11 bases lay between the germline ends. The chain's CDR3 is CASSHFGGTQYF. The CDR3 nucleotides read TGTGCCAGCAGCCATTTTGGGGGGACCCAGTACTTC.

In this sample, this clonotype turned up many times. V gene TRBV20-1 combines with J gene TRBJ1-1; tentatively, D is TRBD1 (5 bases). Between the trimmed V and J ends, which lost 1 base and 0 bases, there was a span of 12 bases. Germline assignment: CDR1 DFQATT and CDR2 SNEGSKA (reference sequence). CDR3 length: 15 amino acids. CDR3 in amino acids: CSARGPSGVNTEAFF. The CDR3, as DNA: TGCAGTGCTAGAGGGCCATCGGGGGTGAACACTGAAGCTTTCTTT.

In this sample, this clonotype turned up many times. V gene TRBV2 combines with J gene TRBJ2-1, with TRBD2 matching over 10 bases. This CDR3 region has 13 residues. Germline V gene data show CDR1 as SNHLY and CDR2 as FYNNEI. The J segment lost 6 bases and the V segment lost 7 bases, leaving 3 bases of the junction unmatched. The CDR3 DNA sequence: TGTGCCAGCAAGGGACTAGCGTCCAATGAGCAGTTCTTC. It yields the protein CASKGLASNEQFF.

This clonotype was counted at least ten times. This chain uses TRBV2 with TRBJ2-3; TRBD2 matches 10 bases. The CDR3 has 14 amino acids. Trimming cost V 6 bases and J 4 bases; bases outside gene matches: 4. From germline, CDR1 is SNHLY and CDR2 FYNNEI. In nucleotides, the CDR3 is TGTGCCAGCAGGATCGGACTAGCGGCAGATACGCAGTATTTT. Protein: CASRIGLAADTQYF. Together with reference TRBV2 and TRBJ2-3, the CDR3 gives the full variable domain: EPEVTQTPSHQVTQMGQEVILRCVPISNHLYFYWYRQILGQKVEFLVSFYNNEISEKSEIFDDQFSVERPDGSNFTLKIRSTKLEDSAMYFCASRIGLAADTQYFGPGTRLTVL.

This clonotype appeared many times. J is TRBJ2-1 and V is TRBV3-1, with D possibly matching TRBD2 (5 bases). V was cut by 0 bases and J by 9 bases, with 6 bases left in between. The CDR3 loop spans 12 amino acids. Germline CDR1 and CDR2: LGHDT and YNNKEL (reference sequence). The CDR3 nucleotides read TGTGCCAGCAGCCAAGATCGGGGTGAGCAGTTCTTC. Translated: CASSQDRGEQFF.

This clonotype was detected ten times or more. The chain is built from TRBV5-1 and TRBJ1-6, with D possibly matching TRBD1 (5 bases). This CDR3 is built from 14 residues. Per germline, CDR1 SGHRS and CDR2 YFSETQ. Deletions cut 5 bases from V and 12 bases from J, with 18 bases between. The CDR3 DNA is TGCGCCAGCAGGGGTGGGGGGTCCTTGGGACCCCTCCACTTT. Its translation is CASRGGGSLGPLHF.

The chain is built from TRBV6-6 and TRBJ2-1; 7 bases map to TRBD2. The CDR3 is 15 amino acids. Germline assignment: CDR1 MNHNY and CDR2 SVGAGI (reference sequence). After removal of 0 bases from V and 7 bases from J, the junction contained 6 bases not matched to a gene. The CDR3 loop is CASSYSSSGLNEQFF. The CDR3 coding sequence is TGTGCCAGCAGTTACTCATCTAGCGGTCTTAATGAGCAGTTCTTC.

The table lists this clonotype with many counts. V is TRBV2 and J is TRBJ1-3; D is uncertain. Germline V gene lookup returns CDR1 SNHLY and CDR2 FYNNEI. Trimming left V 7 bases short and J 8 bases short, with 15 bases between. This CDR3 has 13 residues. The CDR3 loop reads CASINFPSDTIYF. CDR3 DNA sequence: TGTGCCAGCATTAATTTCCCATCGGACACCATATATTTT. Based on the CDR3 plus reference TRBV2 and TRBJ1-3, the full variable domain is EPEVTQTPSHQVTQMGQEVILRCVPISNHLYFYWYRQILGQKVEFLVSFYNNEISEKSEIFDDQFSVERPDGSNFTLKIRSTKLEDSAMYFCASINFPSDTIYFGEGSWLTVV.

V and J are TRBV27 and TRBJ2-1; TRBD1 matches 8 bases. The J call may be in error: the DNA end matches TRBJ2-7 better. This CDR3 is 16 amino acids long. Germline V gives CDR1 MNHEY, CDR2 SMNVEV (reference sequence). This CDR3 reads CATTPRLQGAYNEQYF. The CDR3 DNA sequence: TGTGCCACCACCCCGAGGTTGCAGGGGGCGTACAATGAGCAGTACTTC.

This clonotype was counted many times. This sequence joins TRBV11-2 and TRBJ2-3; TRBD2 aligns across 7 bases. Germline V gene lookup returns CDR1 SGHAT and CDR2 FQNNGV. This CDR3 has 16 residues. V lost 5 bases and J lost 0; bases outside the gene matches: 8. CDR3 DNA: TGTGCCAGCAGCACGCCTAGCGGCGCTAGCACAGATACGCAGTATTTT. This gives the protein CASSTPSGASTDTQYF.

This clonotype occurred many times. This chain connects TRBV2 to TRBJ1-2; D not resolved. Trimming left V 6 bases short and J 3 bases short, with 14 bases between. CDR1 SNHLY and CDR2 FYNNEI come from the germline V gene. The CDR3 is 14 amino acids. Here the CDR3 DNA reads TGTGCCAGCAGCGTCTTCCCAGAGGACTATGGCTACACCTTC. Translated, it gives CASSVFPEDYGYTF.

Only a few counts were recorded for this clonotype. The genes are TRBV5-8 and TRBJ1-2; maybe TRBD1 (6 bases). V was cut by 4 bases and J by 7 bases, with 20 bases left in between. CDR3 length: 15 amino acids. Germline lookup yields CDR1 SGHTS and CDR2 YDEGEE. CDR3 residues: CASSLTDGGALGYTF. The CDR3 nucleotides are TGTGCCAGCAGCCTGACCGACGGGGGGGCGCTTGGCTACACCTTC.

This clonotype was seen more than once but under ten times. A much larger clone differs by one base, so this may be a read error. The gene calls are TRBV29-1 and TRBJ1-1; unclear D gene. Deletions cut 1 base from V and 2 bases from J, with 8 bases between. This CDR3 is built from 13 residues. Germline lookup yields CDR1 SQVTM and CDR2 ANQGSEA. CDR3 nucleotides: TGCAGCGTTGAAGGGCAGCAAAACACTGAAGCTTTCTTT. It is translated as CSVEGQQNTEAFF.

This clonotype was seen repeatedly, ten times or more. The V gene is TRBV28, the J gene TRBJ1-2; TRBD1 agrees at 8 bases. The V gene's germline CDR1 is MDHEN and CDR2 SYDVKM. With V trimmed by 9 bases and J by 8 bases, 8 bases remained unmatched. The CDR3 consists of 12 residues. For the CDR3, the DNA is TGTGCCAGTTTAGACAGGGGCCGCGGCTACACCTTC. Translated, it gives CASLDRGRGYTF.